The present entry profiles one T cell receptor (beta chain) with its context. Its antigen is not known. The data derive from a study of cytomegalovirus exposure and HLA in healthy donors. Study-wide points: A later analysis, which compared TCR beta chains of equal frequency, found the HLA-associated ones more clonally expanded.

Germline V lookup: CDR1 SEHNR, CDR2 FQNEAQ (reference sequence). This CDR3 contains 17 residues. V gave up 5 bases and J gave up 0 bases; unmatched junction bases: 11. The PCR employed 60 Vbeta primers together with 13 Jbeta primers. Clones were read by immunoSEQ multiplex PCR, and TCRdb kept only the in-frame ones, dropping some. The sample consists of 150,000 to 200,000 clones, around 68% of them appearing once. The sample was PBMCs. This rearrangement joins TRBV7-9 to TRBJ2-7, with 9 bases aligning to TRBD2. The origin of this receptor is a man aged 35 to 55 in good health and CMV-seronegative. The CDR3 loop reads CASSPPLAGVSSYEQYF. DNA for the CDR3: TGTGCCAGCAGCCCACCCTTAGCGGGAGTGAGCTCCTACGAGCAGTACTTC.